This T cell receptor beta chain was profiled in a study of blood T cell repertoires in COVID-19. Looking at the study overall: The study drew acute and convalescent COVID-19 samples from the United States, Italy and Spain. Sources were T cells, B-cell-depleted T cells, or PBMCs; the material itself was cDNA or gDNA.

Seattle patients were enrolled while actively infected and followed longitudinally. The CDR3 is 13 residues long. Germline-derived CDR1 and CDR2 are MNHEY and SVGAGI. V dropped 6 bases and J dropped 7 bases, with 16 bases sitting between them. Original handling: Reference gene primer amplification yielded estimated nucleated cell counts. The table came from immunoSEQ multiplex PCR; TCRdb's copy has only in-frame clones and leaves some out. V and J calls and clone size are given by that table; D and trimming were obtained from the DNA. The sample carries 150,000 to 160,000 clones, about 83% recorded once.

The chain employs TRBV6-5 and TRBJ2-7; D might be TRBD2 (5 bases). The sequence derives from a woman aged 55-70 years with COVID-19, enrolled during active disease. The sample taken for sequencing was peripheral blood. The CDR3: CASSRTRLGEQYF. CDR3 in DNA: TGTGCCAGCAGCAGGACTCGTCTCGGGGAGCAGTACTTC.